This TCR beta chain was retrieved from a study of blood T cell repertoires in COVID-19 (dated by TCRdb to about 2020). Notes on the research overall: Samples covering the acute and convalescent phases of COVID-19 were provided by collaborators in the United States, Italy and Spain. The material from the prospective study consisted of cDNA or gDNA derived from T cells, B-cell-depleted T cells, or PBMCs. Subjects who had been exposed to COVID-19, were actively infected with it, or had recovered from it provided the deeply sampled blood TCRbeta repertoires that made up the dataset. The repertoires were released in a freely available public database intended as a resource for research on the immune response to SARS-CoV-2. Samples were obtained from the ongoing ImmuneRACE study (first 160 participants) and from roughly 1,300 subjects provided by 6 global collaborators. The sample metadata nearly always contained a de-identified subject ID, COVID-19 status, age in years and sex. HLA class I and class II types, where available, came from metadata supplied by the sample provider rather than from assay-based typing. Study-wide findings and limitations: The amount of clinical and demographic metadata varied by source and participant and was provided uncurated.

For this clone: Its antigen remains unidentified. Base-call qualities are not available, and no considerably larger clone is one nucleotide away.

Reading from cysteine to phenylalanine, the CDR3 counts 14 amino acids. Only the CDR3 portion is preserved as DNA: 42 bases, with reading frame beginning at the first base. CDR1 and CDR2 were assigned from the germline V gene as SGHTA and FQGNSA. The germline V end is reduced by 4 bases and the J end by 9 bases; junction bases left unmatched: 4. TCRbeta CDR3 regions were amplified from genomic DNA using the immunoSEQ Assay, a bias-controlled multiplex PCR. The original methods were these. The number of nucleated cells in each sample was estimated from the amplification of reference gene primers within the assay. To quantify the absolute abundance of each unique TCRbeta CDR3 rearrangement, sequence reads were collapsed and filtered. For each sample, productive Simpson clonality was calculated by taking the square root of Simpson's diversity index across productive rearrangements. TCRdb retrieved this table from immuneACCESS and kept in-frame rearrangements only. Not all clones are present; in checked studies, unresolved V genes account for under half, and no reason is known for the remainder. Clonal size and the V and J genes are those of that table, whereas D and trimming came from the DNA. In this sample the table shows roughly 200,000 clones, around nine tenths of which occur a single time. The ten largest clones capture roughly 4% of the sample.

In the prospective study, participants were about 18 to 95 years old, resided in around 25 geographic areas of the United States, and were enrolled through a virtual design. In the prospective study, participants were assigned to cohorts based on the clinical history participants reported in a screening survey and a study questionnaire. In the prospective study, mobile phlebotomists collected whole blood, serum and a nasopharyngeal or oropharyngeal swab from each participant. Prospective study participants could optionally give additional blood draws and questionnaires over an approximately two-month period. Blood samples from the prospective study were shipped frozen or at room temperature prior to DNA extraction.

The TCR originated in a woman in her thirties with acute COVID-19. The sample was PBMCs or T cells enriched from blood (not recorded which). The sequence is built from TRBV7-2 and TRBJ2-1; 12 bases in the junction line up with TRBD2. The CDR3 amino acid sequence is: CASSSLAGGGEQFF. The DNA sequence is given as TGTGCCAGCAGCTCCCTAGCGGGGGGGGGTGAGCAGTTCTTC.